This entry lists 14 T cell receptor beta chains sequenced from one sample in a study of beta chain features in type 1 diabetes. Reverse transcribing all isolated RNA meant expressed TCRB transcripts were sequenced. Clones were sequenced by immunoSEQ multiplex PCR, and TCRdb holds only the in-frame ones, with some missing. The sample lists under 450,000 clones, 11% to 15% occurring once. Sequencing input: naive CD4+ T cells from blood. The receptors shown here come from a man aged 25 to 40 in good health.

This clone has more than one count but fewer than ten. This rearrangement joins TRBV25-1 to TRBJ2-3; tentatively, D is TRBD1 or TRBD2 (5 bases each). Germline V gene lookup returns CDR1 MGHDK and CDR2 SYGVNS. V was pared by 10 bases and J by 1 base, with 12 bases between. The CDR3 covers 13 residues. This CDR3 reads CATLRDGTDTQYF. The CDR3 bases are TGTGCCACACTAAGGGACGGCACAGATACGCAGTATTTT.

This clone was recorded a few times. V gene TRBV21-1 combines with J gene TRBJ1-2; the listed D gene, TRBD1, was not tested against the DNA. TRBV21-1 has pseudogene status. The CDR3 extends over 15 amino acids. CDR3 in amino acids: CASSARTGSSSGYTF. In nucleotides, the CDR3 is TGTGCCAGCAGCGCCCGGACAGGGAGCTCGAGCGGCTACACCTTC.

There are a few counts of this clone. One junction end disagrees with the germline gene, perhaps due to a read error. This sequence joins TRBV12-5 and TRBJ2-7; D remains unclear. Per germline, CDR1 LGHNT and CDR2 FRNRAP. The CDR3 contains 12 residues. The CDR3 here is CASGLGIFDADF. CDR3 nucleotide sequence: TGTGCTAGTGGTTTGGGAATTTTCGACGCGGACTTC.

J is TRBJ2-3 and V is TRBV5-6, with 11 bases lining up with TRBD2. The V segment lost 7 bases and the J segment 2 bases; nucleotides outside the gene matches: 6. The CDR3 totals 15 residues. From germline, CDR1 is SGHDT and CDR2 YYEEEE. CDR3 bases: TGTGCCAGCCGTGGGACTAGCGGTTACACAGATACGCAGTATTTT. It specifies CASRGTSGYTDTQYF.

The chain couples TRBV10-3 to TRBJ2-7, with D perhaps being TRBD1 or TRBD2 (5 bases each). The germline V gene encodes CDR1 ENHRY and CDR2 SYGVKD. The ends were cut back, 4 bases at V and 3 bases at J, with 7 bases in the middle. This CDR3 contains 12 residues. The CDR3 loop is CAISGDGYEQYV. The CDR3 DNA follows: TGTGCCATCAGTGGGGACGGCTACGAGCAGTACGTC.

The chain is built from TRBV5-4 and TRBJ2-1; a weak D match, TRBD1 (5 bases). The ends were cut back, 3 bases at V and 0 bases at J, with 13 bases in the middle. The CDR3 loop spans 16 amino acids. Germline assignment: CDR1 SGHNT and CDR2 YYREEE (reference sequence). The CDR3 DNA follows: TGTGCCAGCAGCTCAGCCAGGGCGAGCTCCTACAATGAGCAGTTCTTC. The encoded protein is CASSSARASSYNEQFF.

The CDR3 loop is CASSDSGARTDTQYF. In DNA, the CDR3 is TGTGCCAGCAGTGACTCCGGGGCGCGCACAGATACGCAGTATTTT. V gene TRBV6-4 combines with J gene TRBJ2-3; the D gene could be TRBD1 or TRBD2 (5 bases each). The CDR3 totals 15 residues. The V gene lost 0 bases and the J gene lost 1 base, with 8 bases spanning the gap. Germline-derived CDR1 and CDR2 are MRHNA and SNTAGT.

V usage is TRBV7-2 and J usage is TRBJ2-7; 8 bases line up with TRBD2. Unmatched junction bases numbered 7, after V lost 2 bases and J lost 1 base. Germline V gene sequence: CDR1 SGHTA, CDR2 FQGNSA. The CDR3 runs to 16 residues. The CDR3 spells CASSLSSGASSYEQYF. The CDR3 DNA reads as TGTGCCAGCAGCTTAAGTAGCGGGGCTTCATCCTACGAGCAGTACTTC.

The chain combines TRBV29-1 with TRBJ1-1; 9 bases are a match to TRBD1. CDR3 length: 12 amino acids. In germline, CDR1 is SQVTM, CDR2 ANQGSEA. The trim removed 7 bases at V and 5 bases at J, leaving 5 bases unmatched. As DNA, the CDR3 is TGCAGCGCGAACAGGGGGCAAACTGAAGCTTTCTTT. Translating it yields CSANRGQTEAFF. The full variable domain, with the rest looked up from reference TRBV29-1 and TRBJ1-1, is SAVISQKPSRDICQRGTSLTIQCQVDSQVTMMFWYRQQPGQSLTLIATANQGSEATYESGFVIDKFPISRPNLTFSTLTVSNMSPEDSSIYLCSANRGQTEAFFGQGTRLTVV.

A remark on this clone: With a much larger clone just one base away, this may be a read error. Within the sample, other DNA sequences also encode this same CDR3. The chain has TRBV30 and TRBJ2-7; 13 bases match TRBD2. V shed 1 base and J 5 bases; nucleotides not matched to a gene: 5. The germline CDR1 and CDR2 sequences are GTSNPN and SVGIG (reference sequence). The CDR3 sequence is 15 residues long. The CDR3 DNA reads TGTGCCTGGAGTGCAGGACTAGCGGGAGAAGACGAGCAGTACGTC. It specifies CAWSAGLAGEDEQYV.

This clone was counted only a few times. V usage is TRBV4-1 and J usage is TRBJ2-5; D gene uncertain. The V gene lost 1 base and the J gene lost 2 bases, with 5 bases spanning the gap. Germline-derived CDR1 and CDR2 are MGHRA and YSYEKL. The CDR3 runs to 13 residues. CDR3 residues: CASSQAQQETQYF. The CDR3 nucleotides are TGCGCCAGCAGCCAAGCCCAGCAAGAGACCCAGTACTTC.

This clone has a handful of counts. This sample also contains other DNA sequences that code for the same CDR3. The chain couples TRBV9 to TRBJ1-2, with TRBD1 identical over 8 bases. V dropped 2 bases and J dropped 0; count of bases not matched to a gene: 3. CDR3 length equals 15 residues. Germline CDR1 and CDR2: SGDLS and YYNGEE. This chain's CDR3 is CASSVGQGTNYGYTF. The CDR3 DNA reads as TGTGCCAGCAGCGTCGGACAGGGAACTAACTATGGCTACACCTTC.

The chain has TRBV14 and TRBJ1-3; D is ambiguous. The V and J ends lost 0 bases and 5 bases respectively, with 2 bases between them. The CDR3 is 12 amino acids. Germline loops: CDR1 SGHDN, CDR2 FVKESK. The CDR3 region is CASSQERNTIYF. The CDR3 region has the DNA TGTGCCAGCAGCCAAGAACGAAACACCATATATTTT.

The table lists this clone with a few counts. The rearrangement links TRBV7-2 to TRBJ2-1; 9 bases agree with TRBD1. CDR1 is SGHTA and CDR2 is FQGNSA in the germline V gene. The CDR3 runs to 15 residues. The V gene end was trimmed by 3 bases and the J gene end by 15 bases; junction bases not matched to a gene: 15. DNA of the CDR3: TGTGCCAGCAGCTTCCTCTCCCCGGGACAGGGAATTCTGTTCTTC. Protein: CASSFLSPGQGILFF.